This T cell receptor (beta chain) was sequenced during a study of OX40 agonist ivuxolimab in advanced cancers. Study-wide findings and caveats: Blood T cells, both CD4+ and CD8+, expanded clonally by week 6 at 0.1 to 3.0 mg/kg.

J gave up 5 bases and V 0 bases, and 8 bases lay outside the gene matches. Germline CDR1 and CDR2: LGHNA and YSLEER. CDR3 length: 16 amino acids. Produced via immunoSEQ multiplex PCR; TCRdb's table is partial and in-frame only. The table includes 20,000 or so clones, roughly 91% detected once. This clone appeared a few times. Its antigen is not known. This specimen consisted of CD4+ or CD8+ T cells sorted from blood, obtained in a trial of the OX40 agonist ivuxolimab. The chain recombines TRBV4-3 with TRBJ2-3; 7 bases are shared with TRBD2. This receptor was taken from an adult with an advanced solid tumor such as melanoma, head and neck, liver or kidney cancer. The CDR3 here is CASSQEPPGGGDTQYF. The DNA of the CDR3 is TGCGCCAGCAGCCAAGAACCCCCAGGCGGGGGAGATACGCAGTATTTT.